This TCR beta chain was recovered during a study of shared clonotypes between healthy human individuals. Whole-study results and caveats: Donor scarcity curtailed the genetic and exposure-history diversity represented herein.

CDR3 length: 14 amino acids. J gave up 4 bases and V 4 bases, and 4 bases lay outside the gene matches. In germline, CDR1 is LGHNA, CDR2 YNFKEQ. This clone was seen only once. Its antigen is undetermined. Distinct nucleotide sequences in the sample also encode this CDR3. The assay was immunoSEQ multiplex PCR, and TCRdb's table has in-frame clones only and misses some. The sample holds about 2.3 million clones, under 95% seen once. Within Nashville, Tennessee resided all donors, each a Caucasian adult. The V and J genes are TRBV4-2 and TRBJ2-5, with 9 bases identical to TRBD1. The specimen was naive CD4+ T cells from PBMCs. Noted subset: CD45RA+ positively selected. The sequence came from a man aged 18 to 29 in good health. Some clones in this sample may be carry-over from other donors' samples. DNA of the CDR3: TGTGCCAGCAGCCGGGGACAGGGACGAGAGACCCAGTACTTC. This sequence encodes CASSRGQGRETQYF.